The 26 T cell receptor beta chains below were found in one sample sequenced in a study of regulatory and conventional T cells in RAG deficiency. Method: immunoSEQ multiplex PCR; TCRdb's copy keeps in-frame clones and lacks some. The table includes approximately 21,000 clones, around 97% detected once. Blood CD4+ CD25-low CD127-high conventional T cells supplied the genomic DNA template. These data also formed part of another study, on regulatory T cells. This second study notes: Amplification used 52 TRBV primers and 13 TRBJ primers.

The source material was CD25- CD4+ T cells sorted from blood. Receptors were obtained from a human donor in good health.

The chain uses TRBV27 and TRBJ1-3; D unclear. V was cut by 3 bases and J by 2 bases, with 8 bases left in between. CDR1 MNHEY and CDR2 SMNVEV come from the germline V gene (reference sequence). The CDR3 is 14 residues long. CDR3 sequence: CASSLGLAGNTIYF. The DNA for the CDR3 is TGTGCCAGCAGTTTGGGCTTAGCTGGAAACACCATATATTTT.

The chain combines TRBV10-2 with TRBJ2-5; 7 bases fit TRBD2. Looked up from germline, CDR1 is WSHSY and CDR2 is SAAADI. The CDR3 sequence is 13 residues long. J lost 3 bases, V lost 7 bases, and 5 bases had no gene match. CDR3 nucleotide sequence: TGCGCCAGCATAAAGCGGGGCAAAGAGACCCAGTACTTC. This sequence encodes CASIKRGKETQYF.

The genes are TRBV7-9 and TRBJ2-3; TRBD2 matches 10 bases. The V gene end was trimmed by 7 bases and the J gene end by 12 bases; junction bases not matched to a gene: 19. Germline V gene sequence: CDR1 SEHNR, CDR2 FQNEAQ (reference sequence). This CDR3 spans 16 amino acids. CDR3 coding DNA: TGTGCCAGCACCCGTAGCGGCGGGACGAAGCGGGGGGGCCAGTATTTT. Translating it yields CASTRSGGTKRGGQYF.

This clone was observed a single time. J is TRBJ1-1 and V is TRBV19, with unresolved D. Per germline, CDR1 LNHDA and CDR2 SQIVND (reference sequence). This CDR3 has 15 residues. V shed 4 bases and J shed 0 bases, with 12 bases lying between them. The CDR3 region has the DNA TGTGCCAGTAGTAAGGGAGAGTGGGTGAACACTGAAGCTTTCTTT. Its protein product is CASSKGEWVNTEAFF.

The rearrangement links TRBV20-1 to TRBJ2-5; D may be TRBD1 (5 bases). Germline CDR1 is DFQATT and CDR2 is SNEGSKA (reference sequence). The CDR3 consists of 11 residues. Between the trimmed V and J ends, which lost 2 bases and 5 bases, there was a span of 6 bases. The CDR3 loop is CSARNRETQYF. The CDR3 region has the DNA TGCAGTGCTAGAAACAGGGAGACCCAGTACTTC.

The rearrangement uses TRBV6-1 and TRBJ1-1; D gene uncertain. V dropped 3 bases and J dropped 5 bases, with 10 bases sitting between them. Germline loops: CDR1 MNHNS, CDR2 SASEGT. This CDR3 comprises 13 residues. CDR3 sequence reads: CASSDEGLTEAFF. The CDR3 DNA reads as TGTGCCAGCAGTGATGAGGGATTAACTGAAGCTTTCTTT.

The rearrangement uses TRBV5-5 and TRBJ1-6; D is undetermined. The CDR3 spans 16 residues. Per the germline V gene, CDR1 is SGHKS and CDR2 is YYEKEE (reference sequence). With 0 bases removed from V and 5 bases from J, the gap between germline ends came to 12 bases. The chain's CDR3 is CASSLASDLNNSPLHF. In nucleotides, the CDR3 is TGTGCCAGCAGCTTGGCCAGCGATTTGAATAATTCACCCCTCCACTTT.

This rearrangement joins TRBV7-2 to TRBJ2-2; weak D call: TRBD1 (6 bases). Germline V gene sequence: CDR1 SGHTA, CDR2 FQGNSA. Trimming shortened V by 4 bases and J by 5 bases, and 8 bases separated the two germline ends. CDR3 length: 13 amino acids. CDR3 bases: TGTGCCAGCAGCTACAGGGAGACCGGGGAGCTGTTTTTT. Translation gives CASSYRETGELFF. Full variable domain (missing parts from reference TRBV7-2 and TRBJ2-2): GAGVSQSPSNKVTEKGKDVELRCDPISGHTALYWYRQSLGQGLEFLIYFQGNSAPDKSGLPSDRFSAERTGGSVSTLTIQRTQQEDSAVYLCASSYRETGELFFGEGSRLTVL.

The genes are TRBV15 and TRBJ1-3, with D maybe TRBD1 (6 bases). The CDR3 has 16 residues. The germline CDR1 and CDR2 sequences are LNHNV and YYDKDF (reference sequence). V lost 0 bases to trimming and J lost 3 bases, with 12 bases between them. Here the CDR3 reads CATSRDPGANGNTIYF. In DNA, the CDR3 is TGTGCCACCAGCAGAGATCCAGGGGCGAATGGAAACACCATATATTTT. The full variable domain, completed using reference TRBV15 and TRBJ1-3, is DAMVIQNPRYQVTQFGKPVTLSCSQTLNHNVMYWYQQKSSQAPKLLFHYYDKDFNNEADTPDNFQSRRPNTSFCFLDIRSPGLGDTAMYLCATSRDPGANGNTIYFGEGSWLTVV.

The gene calls are TRBV7-9 and TRBJ1-1; D might be TRBD1 (5 bases). The germline V gene has CDR1 SEHNR and CDR2 FQNEAQ (reference sequence). Trimming removed 5 bases from V and 3 bases from J, with 16 bases in between. The CDR3 spans 15 residues. DNA for the CDR3: TGTGCCAGCAGCGGATACAGTGGGGCGTACACTGAAGCTTTCTTT. This sequence encodes CASSGYSGAYTEAFF. The full variable domain, rest sourced from reference TRBV7-9 and TRBJ1-1, is DTGVSQNPRHKITKRGQNVTFRCDPISEHNRLYWYRQTLGQGPEFLTYFQNEAQLEKSRLLSDRFSAERPKGSFSTLEIQRTEQGDSAMYLCASSGYSGAYTEAFFGQGTRLTVV.

As for this clone: The sample carries other DNA sequences with the same CDR3. The chain employs TRBV4-3 and TRBJ2-5; 8 positions match TRBD1. This CDR3 contains 15 residues. CDR1 LGHNA and CDR2 YSLEER come from the germline V gene. V dropped 0 bases and J dropped 5; count of bases not matched to a gene: 5. This CDR3 is CASSQDRGPGETQYF. CDR3 nucleotides: TGCGCCAGCAGCCAAGACAGGGGGCCCGGGGAGACCCAGTACTTC.

J is TRBJ2-7 and V is TRBV7-3; D is perhaps TRBD1 (6 bases). V lost 5 bases, J lost 0 bases, and 14 bases lay in between. The length of the CDR3 is 15 residues. The germline V gene encodes CDR1 SGHTA and CDR2 FQGTGA. The CDR3 bases are TGTGCCAGCAGCCCCGACAGGCTAAGCTCCTACGAGCAGTACTTC. The encoded protein is CASSPDRLSSYEQYF.

V and J are TRBV27 and TRBJ2-5; 10 nucleotides agree with TRBD2. After removal of 4 bases from V and 4 bases from J, the junction contained 6 bases not matched to a gene. CDR1 is MNHEY and CDR2 is SMNVEV in the germline V gene (reference sequence). There are 15 residues in the CDR3. The CDR3 sequence is CASSSWTSGRETQYF. CDR3 DNA sequence: TGTGCCAGCAGTTCCTGGACTAGCGGCCGAGAGACCCAGTACTTC.

The rearrangement uses TRBV4-1 and TRBJ2-3, with TRBD1 matching over 8 bases. CDR1 is MGHRA and CDR2 is YSYEKL in the germline V gene. The CDR3 contains 16 residues. With 3 bases clipped from V and 1 base from J, the junction kept 6 bases outside the gene matches. This CDR3 reads CASSHGQGSRTDTQYF. The CDR3 DNA sequence: TGCGCCAGCAGCCATGGACAGGGATCCCGCACAGATACGCAGTATTTT.

This clone has just one count. The identical CDR3 is also encoded by other nucleotide sequences in the sample. This sequence joins TRBV19 and TRBJ1-1; 9 nucleotides agree with TRBD1. The CDR3 runs to 14 residues. Looked up from germline, CDR1 is LNHDA and CDR2 is SQIVND (reference sequence). V lost 5 bases and J lost 3; bases outside the gene matches: 4. CDR3 nucleotide sequence: TGTGCCAGTAGTCTGGACAGGGGACACACTGAAGCTTTCTTT. Its protein product is CASSLDRGHTEAFF.

The rearrangement joins TRBV7-2 to TRBJ1-5, with 9 bases aligning to TRBD1. Germline CDR1 SGHTA, CDR2 FQGNSA. This CDR3 has 15 amino acids. The V segment lost 5 bases and the J segment 6 bases; nucleotides outside the gene matches: 8. CDR3 sequence (DNA): TGTGCCAGCAGCCCGAAGACAGGGGGAAGTCAGCCCCAGCATTTT. As protein: CASSPKTGGSQPQHF.

In its sample, this clone was seen once. The chain is built from TRBV11-3 and TRBJ2-5; the match to TRBD2 covers 8 bases. Per the germline V gene, CDR1 is SGHNT and CDR2 is YENEEA. V trimming: 1 base; J trimming: 5 bases; junction bases outside the gene matches: 3. The CDR3 sequence is 14 residues long. CDR3 DNA: TGTGCCAGCAGCTTAGCCGGGGGGGCGGAGACCCAGTACTTC. Protein product: CASSLAGGAETQYF.

V and J are TRBV7-3 and TRBJ2-2; 7 bases map to TRBD2. CDR3 length: 15 residues. The germline V gene has CDR1 SGHTA and CDR2 FQGTGA. Trimming at V came to 4 bases and at J to 5 bases, leaving 7 bases not matched to a gene. The CDR3 protein is CASSSPGGTTGELFF. In DNA, the CDR3 is TGTGCCAGCAGCTCGCCGGGGGGTACTACCGGGGAGCTGTTTTTT.

The CDR3 DNA reads as TGCAGCGTTGAGGCCAGCTCTGGGGCCAACGTCCTGACTTTC. Encoded protein: CSVEASSGANVLTF. The chain has TRBV29-1 and TRBJ2-6; unclear D gene. CDR3 length: 14 amino acids. Trimming pared 3 bases from V and 0 bases from J, leaving 6 bases between. Per the germline V gene, CDR1 is SQVTM and CDR2 is ANQGSEA.

This clone was detected only once. The V and J genes are TRBV2 and TRBJ1-5; the D is unclear. Per the germline V gene, CDR1 is SNHLY and CDR2 is FYNNEI. The V end lost 2 bases, the J end lost 0 bases, and 5 bases lay between the germline ends. This CDR3 has 14 amino acids. The CDR3 reads CASSEIYSNQPQHF. The CDR3 DNA sequence: TGTGCCAGCAGTGAAATATATAGCAATCAGCCCCAGCATTTT.

The genes are TRBV7-6 and TRBJ2-3, with 9 nucleotides matching TRBD1. This CDR3 contains 14 residues. CDR1 and CDR2 (germline): SGHVS, FNYEAQ. Trimming took 5 bases from V and 2 from J; bases not matched to a gene: 2. CDR3: CASSRTGVTDTQYF. CDR3 nucleotide sequence: TGTGCCAGCAGCCGGACAGGGGTCACAGATACGCAGTATTTT.

In this sample, this clone turned up once. The chain recombines TRBV15 with TRBJ1-5, with D possibly being TRBD1 (6 bases). The CDR3 runs 14 residues. V lost 4 bases and J 5 bases, leaving 12 bases between the germline ends. Germline V gives CDR1 LNHNV, CDR2 YYDKDF (reference sequence). CDR3 coding DNA: TGTGCCACCAGCAAGACGGACAGTTATCAGCCCCAGCATTTT. It specifies CATSKTDSYQPQHF.

This chain uses TRBV19 with TRBJ2-7, with D tentatively TRBD2 (6 bases). Trimming left V 6 bases short and J 4 bases short, with 22 bases between. Germline V gene lookup returns CDR1 LNHDA and CDR2 SQIVND (reference sequence). The CDR3 sequence is 16 residues long. CDR3 region: CASSPRVGGLWYEQYF. CDR3 DNA: TGTGCCAGTAGCCCGCGCGTGGGGGGTCTCTGGTACGAGCAGTACTTC.

This chain uses TRBV7-2 with TRBJ2-7, with a tentative D call TRBD2 (5 bases). V lost 7 bases and J 0 bases, leaving 16 bases between the germline ends. This CDR3 has 15 residues. Germline V gene data show CDR1 as SGHTA and CDR2 as FQGNSA. CDR3 loop: CASTPTAGGSYEQYF. The CDR3 nucleotides read TGTGCCAGCACCCCCACTGCCGGAGGCTCCTACGAGCAGTACTTC.

V and J are TRBV11-2 and TRBJ2-2; D might be TRBD2 (6 bases). V was cut by 1 base and J by 5 bases, with 14 bases left in between. Looked up from germline, CDR1 is SGHAT and CDR2 is FQNNGV. The CDR3 runs 16 residues. The DNA for the CDR3 is TGTGCCAGCAGCTTAGTGGGGGGTGGACGGACCGGGGAGCTGTTTTTT. It is translated as CASSLVGGGRTGELFF.

The chain couples TRBV2 to TRBJ1-3, with D perhaps TRBD1 (6 bases). From germline, CDR1 is SNHLY and CDR2 FYNNEI. CDR3 size: 13 residues. Trimming removed 6 bases at V and 6 bases at J, with 12 bases between. The CDR3 loop is CASRRTAPNTIYF. In nucleotides, the CDR3 is TGTGCCAGCAGGCGGACAGCACCAAACACCATATATTTT.